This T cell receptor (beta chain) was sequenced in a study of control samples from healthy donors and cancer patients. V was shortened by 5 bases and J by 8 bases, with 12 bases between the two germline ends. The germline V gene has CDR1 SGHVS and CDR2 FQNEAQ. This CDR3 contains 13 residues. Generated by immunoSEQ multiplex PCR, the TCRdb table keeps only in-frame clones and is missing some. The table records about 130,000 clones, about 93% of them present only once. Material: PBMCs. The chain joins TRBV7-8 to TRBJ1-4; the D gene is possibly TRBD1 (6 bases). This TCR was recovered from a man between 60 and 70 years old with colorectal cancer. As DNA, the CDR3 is TGTGCCAGCAGCATGGACAGTTGGGAAAAACTGTTTTTT. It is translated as CASSMDSWEKLFF.